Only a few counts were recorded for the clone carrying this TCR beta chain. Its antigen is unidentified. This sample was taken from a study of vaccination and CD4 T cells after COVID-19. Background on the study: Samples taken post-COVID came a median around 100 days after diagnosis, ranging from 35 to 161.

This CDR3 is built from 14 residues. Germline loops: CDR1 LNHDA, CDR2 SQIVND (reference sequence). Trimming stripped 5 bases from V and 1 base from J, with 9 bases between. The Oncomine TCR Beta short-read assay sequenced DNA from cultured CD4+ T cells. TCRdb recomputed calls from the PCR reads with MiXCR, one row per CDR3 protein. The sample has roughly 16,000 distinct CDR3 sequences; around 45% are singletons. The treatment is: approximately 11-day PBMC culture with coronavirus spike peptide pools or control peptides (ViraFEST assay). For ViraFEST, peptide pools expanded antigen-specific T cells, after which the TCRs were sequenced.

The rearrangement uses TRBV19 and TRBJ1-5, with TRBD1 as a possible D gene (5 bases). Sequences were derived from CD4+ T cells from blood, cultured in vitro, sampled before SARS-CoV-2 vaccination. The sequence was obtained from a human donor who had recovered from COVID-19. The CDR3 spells CASSPRQSNQPQHF. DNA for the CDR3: TGTGCCAGTAGTCCGAGACAGAGCAATCAGCCCCAGCATTTT.